These T cell receptor beta chains were read from a single sample in a study of control samples from healthy donors and cancer patients. Profiled with immunoSEQ multiplex PCR; TCRdb holds only in-frame clones, not every one. The repertoire has roughly 100,000 clones, approximately 83% of them found once; the top ten carry 13%. The sample consisted of blood. The source is a woman aged 50 to 60 in good health. CDR3s include the opening cysteine and the closing phenylalanine or tryptophan. D genes are given only for firm matches. The size of a clone is reported for some rows only, either as once, few or many, or as a class for expanded clones.

V gene: TRBV9; D gene: -; clone size: -; J gene: TRBJ2-7; CDR3 protein: CASSGDPGHYEQYF; CDR3 DNA: TGTGCCAGCAGCGGAGACCCCGGCCACTACGAGCAGTACTTC
V gene: TRBV6-1; D gene: -; clone size: -; J gene: TRBJ2-6; CDR3 protein: CASSEWGAGANVLTF; CDR3 DNA: TGTGCCAGCAGTGAATGGGGGGCAGGGGCCAACGTCCTGACTTTC
V gene: TRBV28; D gene: TRBD1; clone size: -; J gene: TRBJ1-2; CDR3 protein: CASNGGGNYGYTF; CDR3 DNA: TGTGCCAGCAACGGAGGGGGCAACTATGGCTACACCTTC
V gene: TRBV5-1; D gene: TRBD1; clone size: once; J gene: TRBJ2-2; CDR3 protein: CASSFVDRPDGELFF; CDR3 DNA: TGCGCCAGCAGCTTCGTGGACAGGCCCGACGGGGAGCTGTTTTTT
V gene: TRBV2; D gene: TRBD1; clone size: -; J gene: TRBJ1-5; CDR3 protein: CASSPGTGVQPQHF; CDR3 DNA: TGTGCCAGCAGTCCCGGGACAGGGGTCCAGCCCCAGCATTTT
V gene: TRBV7-2; D gene: -; clone size: -; J gene: TRBJ1-2; CDR3 protein: CASSLDPRGALGYTF; CDR3 DNA: TGTGCCAGCAGCTTAGATCCCAGGGGCGCACTTGGCTACACCTTC
V gene: TRBV5-1; D gene: -; clone size: -; J gene: TRBJ1-3; CDR3 protein: CASSLDLSGNTIYF; CDR3 DNA: TGCGCCAGCAGCTTGGACCTGTCTGGAAACACCATATATTTT
V gene: TRBV4-2; D gene: TRBD1; clone size: -; J gene: TRBJ1-1; CDR3 protein: CASSQGTGGLMNTEAFF; CDR3 DNA: TGTGCCAGCAGCCAAGGGACAGGGGGATTAATGAACACTGAAGCTTTCTTT
V gene: TRBV29-1; D gene: TRBD2; clone size: -; J gene: TRBJ2-5; CDR3 protein: CSVESRLAEALAETQYF; CDR3 DNA: TGCAGCGTTGAATCCAGACTAGCGGAGGCCCTGGCGGAGACCCAGTACTTC
V gene: TRBV19; D gene: -; clone size: -; J gene: TRBJ1-4; CDR3 protein: CASRIGGVGVEKLFF; CDR3 DNA: TGTGCCAGTAGAATAGGAGGGGTGGGAGTTGAAAAACTGTTTTTT
V gene: TRBV19; D gene: -; clone size: -; J gene: TRBJ1-2; CDR3 protein: CASSIGRGAGYTF; CDR3 DNA: TGTGCCAGTAGTATAGGACGGGGGGCTGGCTACACCTTC
V gene: TRBV7-3; D gene: TRBD1; clone size: -; J gene: TRBJ1-2; CDR3 protein: CASSLRQGRGYTF; CDR3 DNA: TGTGCCAGCAGCTTAAGACAGGGTAGGGGCTACACCTTC
V gene: TRBV6-5; D gene: TRBD1; clone size: -; J gene: TRBJ2-2; CDR3 protein: CASSKDRVGSGELFF; CDR3 DNA: TGTGCCAGCAGTAAGGACAGGGTAGGATCCGGGGAGCTGTTTTTT
V gene: TRBV15; D gene: -; clone size: -; J gene: TRBJ2-2; CDR3 protein: CATSRDHLGELFF; CDR3 DNA: TGTGCCACCAGCAGGGACCACCTAGGGGAGCTGTTTTTT
V gene: TRBV18; D gene: TRBD2; clone size: -; J gene: TRBJ2-2; CDR3 protein: CASSPGLGNTGELFF; CDR3 DNA: TGTGCCAGCTCACCGGGACTAGGGAACACCGGGGAGCTGTTTTTT
V gene: TRBV6-2/TRBV6-3; D gene: -; clone size: -; J gene: TRBJ1-1; CDR3 protein: CASSVNRDTEAFF; CDR3 DNA: TGTGCCAGCAGTGTTAACAGGGACACTGAAGCTTTCTTT
V gene: TRBV3-1/TRBV3-2; D gene: -; clone size: once; J gene: TRBJ2-1; CDR3 protein: CASSQVGGYNEQFF; CDR3 DNA: TGTGCCAGCAGCCAAGTGGGCGGCTACAATGAGCAGTTCTTC